This T cell receptor beta chain was captured by sequencing in a study of early stage breast cancer tumors (dated by TCRdb to about 2017). Describing the broader study: Of the roughly 15 invasive breast tumors, about 13 were found to be estrogen receptor-positive, progesterone receptor-positive and HER2-negative. About 70% of the 12 ER+/PR+/HER2- tumors were invasive ductal carcinomas, while the other four were invasive lobular carcinomas. A read coverage of roughly 10-fold per sample was achieved on average. The samples as a whole yielded a few million detected templates, corresponding to 900,000 to 1,100,000 unique clonotypes. The paper as a whole reports these results and caveats: Analysis by tumor subtype was prevented by the small cohort size. Repertoires from blood resembled normal breast more closely than tumor, and using blood as a reference for each tissue separated tumor from normal in 14 of 16 patients. Tumors showed roughly 2.3-fold higher T cell density and higher clonality than adjacent normal breast tissue. Enriched TCRB sequences shared across patients were found to be mostly commonly generated sequences that were unlikely to play an important role in the tumor microenvironment. Bulk genomic DNA sequencing of unsorted cells missed chain pairing and functional markers such as CD4, CD8 and FOXP3.

Two independent genomic DNA replicates were amplified for each sample, with approximately 0.5 ug used for blood and around 1.5 ug for tumor or normal breast. TCRB sequencing of genomic DNA was carried out with the ImmunoSeq Intro kit according to the manufacturer's instructions. The multiplex PCR ran for 30 to 40 cycles using proprietary primers and spike-in control sequences for absolute quantification. An 87-bp fragment spanning the CDR3 and flanking V and J genes was sequenced with single-end 150-bp reads. Seven samples, with two replicates for each sample, were multiplexed per lane of an Illumina MiSeq using version 3.0 chemistry. As for how the authors treated the data: The vendor's proprietary pipeline processed the raw data and merged both replicates into a single result for each sample. To define clonotypes, the study grouped productive rearrangements that shared the V-gene family, CDR3 amino acid sequence and J-gene segment. Clonality was computed as 1 minus the normalized Shannon entropy (Pielou evenness) of TCRB abundances. To estimate T cell density, the total number of templates was divided by the input cell count, which was inferred from how much DNA went in. Recon, run with its default parameters, was used to estimate overall repertoire diversity and clonality. Tumor-enriched clonotypes were defined as having over 0.1% abundance in tumor and at least 32-fold higher abundance than in normal breast. Drawn from immuneACCESS, this table holds only the in-frame rearrangements with V and J called that TCRdb kept. Clones are partly lost; checked studies trace under half to an unresolved V gene and leave the rest unexplained. The V and J calls and clone size are taken from that table; D and trimming were inferred from the DNA. For this sample there are some 72,000 clones; more than 60% appear just once. The ten largest clones capture 3.5% of the sample.

The study profiled bulk TCR beta-chain repertoires in matched peripheral blood, tumor and adjacent normal breast tissue taken from about 16 patients with early-stage breast cancer. Before surgery, roughly 4.5-10 mL of whole blood was collected in EDTA tubes and processed within 2 hours. Peripheral blood mononuclear cells were isolated by Ficoll-Paque centrifugation in SepMate-50 tubes. For storage in liquid nitrogen, PBMCs were cryopreserved as aliquots of about 1.9 to 4 million cells in around 90% FBS with roughly 10% DMSO. Genomic DNA was extracted with the Qiagen AllPrep DNA/RNA Mini kit. Remarks on this clone: It lacks a known antigen. No base qualities exist here, and no much larger clone lies one base off it.

Specimen: blood. This sequence was found in a person aged 55 to 75 with breast cancer.

The sequenced DNA is TGTGCCAGCAGCTATGGGGGGGAGCTGTTTTTT. Its protein is CASSYGGELFF. The sequence links TRBV7-9 to TRBJ2-2; the D gene is not confidently resolved. Reading the germline V gene (reference sequence) gives CDR1 SEHNR and CDR2 FQNEAQ. The V and J ends are trimmed by 4 bases and 8 bases, leaving 5 bases between them. Spanning cysteine to phenylalanine, the CDR3 consists of 11 amino acids. Only CDR3 DNA is held: 33 bases, read in frame from base 1.